Following are 6 T cell receptor beta chains from one sample sequenced in a study of molecular identifiers for immune sequencing clone quantification. Via MiXCR, TCRdb re-called the PCR reads, giving one row per CDR3 protein. The table shows under 600,000 distinct CDR3 sequences, with around 25% occurring only once. Sequencing was done on a sample of naive CD8+ T cells from blood, with Jurkat cell RNA spiked in. Indicated subset: FACS-sorted CD8+CD4-CCR7+CD45RA+ naive T cells. These receptors were obtained from a human donor in good health. Some libraries in this study had Jurkat cell RNA spiked in.

Points on this clonotype: A much larger clone sits a single nucleotide away, making a read error possible. Given the absence of the conserved phenylalanine or tryptophan at the CDR3 end, a read error is likely. The chain carries TRBV20-1 and TRBJ1-4, with no clear D. The V and J ends lost 1 base and 7 bases respectively, with 16 bases between them. The germline CDR1 and CDR2 sequences are DFQATT and SNEGSKA (reference sequence). The CDR3 is 15 residues long. The CDR3 loop reads CSARAVGILGEKLFL. CDR3 DNA sequence: TGCAGTGCTAGAGCCGTAGGGATTCTGGGTGAAAAACTGTTTCTT.

This clonotype was counted at least ten times. The chain joins TRBV5-1 to TRBJ2-7; D gene ambiguous. The CDR3 totals 14 residues. Trimming removed 0 bases at V and 3 bases at J, with 10 bases between. Germline V gives CDR1 SGHRS, CDR2 YFSETQ. CDR3 bases: TGCGCCAGCAGCTTGGATTTACGGTTCTACGAGCAGTACTTC. Translation gives CASSLDLRFYEQYF.

This chain uses TRBV4-3 with TRBJ2-7; 8 nucleotides match TRBD2. CDR3 length: 15 residues. The V segment lost 4 bases and the J segment 6 bases; nucleotides outside the gene matches: 11. Germline CDR1 is LGHNA and CDR2 is YSLEER. The DNA of the CDR3 is TGCGCCAGCAGCCTCACGAGCGGGGGTACCGCCGAGCAGTACTTC. Translated, it gives CASSLTSGGTAEQYF.

Concerning this clonotype itself: A much larger clone lies one base from this, so it may be a read error. V and J are TRBV6-5 and TRBJ1-1; maybe TRBD1 (5 bases). Germline V gene data show CDR1 as MNHEY and CDR2 as SVGAGI. CDR3 length: 15 residues. V was cut by 2 bases and J by 3 bases, with 13 bases left in between. Here the CDR3 DNA reads TGTGCCAGCAGTTACGGCGGCGGGGGTGACACTGAAGCTTTCTTT. This translates into CASSYGGGGDTEAFF.

On this clonotype itself: This sequence may be a read error, since a much larger clone differs from it by one base. This chain uses TRBV7-9 with TRBJ1-1; no reliable D call. Germline loops: CDR1 SEHNR, CDR2 FQNEAQ (reference sequence). The CDR3 loop spans 14 amino acids. Trimming took 1 base from V and 5 from J, leaving 11 bases between them. The CDR3 DNA is TGTGCCAGCAGCTTAGAAGAGGTATGGACTGAAGCTTTCTTT. Its translation is CASSLEEVWTEAFF.

This clonotype occurred many times. The V gene is TRBV7-2, the J gene TRBJ2-5, with D tentatively TRBD2 (6 bases). CDR1 SGHTA and CDR2 FQGNSA come from the germline V gene. V was clipped by 5 bases and J by 4 bases, with 11 bases between them. CDR3 length: 13 amino acids. In nucleotides, the CDR3 is TGTGCCAGCAGCGAGACTAGGATAGAGACCCAGTACTTC. Its protein product is CASSETRIETQYF. Together with reference TRBV7-2 and TRBJ2-5, the CDR3 gives the full variable domain: GAGVSQSPSNKVTEKGKDVELRCDPISGHTALYWYRQSLGQGLEFLIYFQGNSAPDKSGLPSDRFSAERTGGSVSTLTIQRTQQEDSAVYLCASSETRIETQYFGPGTRLLVL.